These T cell receptor beta chains were read from a single sample in a study of human T cells and chemical hapten exposure. A single record per CDR3 protein comes from TCRdb applying MiXCR to the RACE reads. This sample has under 200,000 distinct CDR3 sequences, with 25% to 35% found just once. The starting material was whole blood, obtained in connection with sensitization to the hapten diphenylcyclopropenone (DPC). All receptors come from a woman aged 30 to 39 with alopecia areata. Some clones in this sample may be carry-over from other donors' samples. Both conserved end residues are trimmed from each CDR3. Only part of the rows carry a size: once, few, many, or a class if the clone is expanded.

clone size	J gene	V gene	CDR3 protein
few	TRBJ1-1	TRBV28	ASSADPRAF
few	TRBJ2-7	TRBV7-2	ASSLRNEQY
.	TRBJ2-1	TRBV11-1	ASSPAPIYNEQF
.	TRBJ2-7	TRBV7-2	ASSVAGASSYEQY
.	TRBJ2-5	TRBV11-2	ASSPPGAQTQY
.	TRBJ1-5	TRBV7-6	ASSLTRQGAYQPQH
few	TRBJ2-7	TRBV7-9	ASSFVVGARPNYEQY
.	TRBJ1-5	TRBV28	ASSHRQSNQPQH
.	TRBJ1-2	TRBV6-1	ASSEGTDRDGYT
once	TRBJ1-5	TRBV6-2/TRBV6-3	ASSYSGASNQPQH
.	TRBJ2-7	TRBV27	ASSSSGGYEQY
.	TRBJ2-1	TRBV5-4	ASRREGNEQF
.	TRBJ2-2	TRBV6-5	ASSTGLGELF
.	TRBJ2-1	TRBV5-1	ASSLAPGTGILNGF
.	TRBJ2-3	TRBV12-5	ASGLPGTGSTDTQY
many	TRBJ2-1	TRBV29-1	SVSVTASNEQF
once	TRBJ2-5	TRBV11-3	ASSYRGTALTRQETQY
few	TRBJ2-3	TRBV6-2/TRBV6-3	ASSYYTTGAPDTQY
few	TRBJ2-2	TRBV7-3	ASSSHRNTGELF
.	TRBJ2-5	TRBV3-1	ASSQRTSGPQETQY
few	TRBJ2-7	TRBV20-1	SARQGRGEQY
few	TRBJ1-1	TRBV3-1	ASSQGTALNTEAF
.	TRBJ1-1	TRBV28	ASSLEGGNSEAF
.	TRBJ2-3	TRBV29-1	SVDDARSTDTQY
few	TRBJ2-1	TRBV29-1	SVERGSGLNEQF
.	TRBJ2-7	TRBV5-1	ASSSTSPPGEQY
.	TRBJ2-3	TRBV10-3	ATGQVADTQY
once	TRBJ2-3	TRBV20-1	SARRAVVTDTQY
.	TRBJ1-5	TRBV24-1	ATSDRVNQPQH
few	TRBJ2-1	TRBV29-1	SVEDRDRGVGEQF
few	TRBJ2-1	TRBV2	ASTGQAYSYNEQF
.	TRBJ2-1	TRBV28	ASTPTGGLAEIYNEQF
few	TRBJ1-4	TRBV4-3	ASSQEPGPEKLF
few	TRBJ2-3	TRBV4-1	ASSQGLVPDTQY
few	TRBJ1-1	TRBV20-1	SADPGPPGLAF
.	TRBJ2-1	TRBV10-3	AISVGNEQF
.	TRBJ2-7	TRBV28	ASSKPQAGGYEQY
.	TRBJ2-3	TRBV10-3	AARGTGGPDTQY
few	TRBJ1-1	TRBV28	ASSSLMPGWAF
once	TRBJ2-3	TRBV20-1	SAHRAGGPADTQY
.	TRBJ2-3	TRBV20-1	SAMTSGRAGDTQY
.	TRBJ1-5	TRBV4-3	ASSQDGGSSNQPQH
few	TRBJ1-2	TRBV10-3	AISEPGTGDIIYGYT
few	TRBJ1-5	TRBV29-1	SVTQGIGQPQH
.	TRBJ1-6	TRBV15	ATSREGGDRGRSSPLH
few	TRBJ1-6	TRBV6-6	ASRSSVESAYNSPLH
few	TRBJ1-6	TRBV14	ASSLTYNSPLH
.	TRBJ1-2	TRBV7-3	ASGAGGASRGYT
few	TRBJ2-5	TRBV27	ASSDLGLLETQY
.	TRBJ2-1	TRBV28	ASSSPEASGGLVGQF
.	TRBJ2-3	TRBV10-3	AISLSASGTDTQY
few	TRBJ2-7	TRBV5-1	ASSPEGFNEQY
.	TRBJ2-6	TRBV4-3	ASSQETASGANVLT
.	TRBJ2-7	TRBV12-2	ASRLQGDCSYEQY
.	TRBJ2-7	TRBV12-3/TRBV12-4	ASRDDRGSYEQY
few	TRBJ2-1	TRBV29-1	SVRLRGTYNEQF
once	TRBJ1-3	TRBV5-5	ASSPDGRGGNTIY
.	TRBJ2-4	TRBV6-2/TRBV6-3	ASPPLSGMDIQY
.	TRBJ1-6	TRBV4-2	ATARDRVDNSPLH